This T cell receptor (beta chain) was profiled in a study of T-cell reconstitution after alpha-beta-depleted transplantation in children. Trimming took off 9 bases at V and 4 bases at J, with 13 bases between the two ends. CDR3 size: 13 residues. This clonotype was seen repeatedly, ten times or more. TCRbeta library construction was performed incorporating unique molecular identifiers. TCRdb analysed the PCR reads with MiXCR anew, one entry per CDR3 protein. The profile covers about 460,000 distinct CDR3 sequences, with roughly an eighth appearing a single time and roughly 5.4% taken by the ten largest.

The sequence was collected from a human donor who donated a stem cell graft to a child with combined immunodeficiency. The V gene is TRBV12-3 or TRBV12-4, the J gene TRBJ2-1; tentative D call: TRBD2 (5 bases). Sequencing was performed on PBMCs from the stem cell graft donor, taken from the stem cell graft. The CDR3 reads CASLRARYNEQFF. The CDR3 DNA follows: TGTGCCAGTCTGCGGGCCAGGTACAATGAGCAGTTCTTC.